The clone carrying this T cell receptor (beta chain) was detected only a few times. Its antigen remains unknown. Expressed TCRB transcripts were sequenced because the isolated RNA had all been reverse transcribed beforehand. This table comes from immunoSEQ multiplex PCR, and its TCRdb copy is limited to in-frame clones, with some not included. Found here are under 350,000 clones, around 15% of them singletons; the top ten hold less than 0.02%. This sample was taken from a study of beta chain features in type 1 diabetes. Study in general: Regarding age, gender and cell yields, patients proved similar to healthy donors.

Study-wide points: People with Type 1 diabetes carried modestly yet significantly shorter TCRB CDR3s in all four CD4+ subsets.

The clonotype was recovered from a man aged 25 to 40 with type 1 diabetes. The sequencing input was naive CD4+ T cells from blood.

CDR3 in DNA: TGTGCCAGCTCACCACCGACTTCTAACTATGGCTACACCTTC. Translated: CASSPPTSNYGYTF. The genes are TRBV18 and TRBJ1-2, with no clear D. The CDR3 has 14 residues. Trimming took off 0 bases at V and 0 bases at J, with 5 bases between the two ends. Germline CDR1 KGHSH, CDR2 LQKENI.